This TCR beta chain was sequenced during a study of T-cell reconstitution after alpha-beta-depleted transplantation in children. This clonotype has ten or more counts. During its preparation, the TCRbeta library received unique molecular identifiers. TCRdb used MiXCR to reprocess the PCR reads, holding one entry per CDR3 protein. The table shows about 600,000 distinct CDR3 sequences, with 23% occurring only once. This CDR3 contains 14 residues. J gave up 1 base and V 5 bases, and 1 base lay outside the gene matches. Germline V gives CDR1 SGHTA, CDR2 FQGTGA. Sequenced material: PBMCs, mostly from graft donor cells, taken 360 days after TCRalphabeta/CD19-depleted stem cell transplant. This sequence originates from a boy under two years old who had a stem cell transplant for acute myeloid leukemia, so the T cells may come from the graft donor. This chain joins TRBV7-3 and TRBJ2-3; 9 bases fit TRBD2. CDR3 in amino acids: CASSRLAGTDTQYF. The CDR3 DNA reads TGTGCCAGCAGCCGACTAGCGGGCACAGATACGCAGTATTTT.